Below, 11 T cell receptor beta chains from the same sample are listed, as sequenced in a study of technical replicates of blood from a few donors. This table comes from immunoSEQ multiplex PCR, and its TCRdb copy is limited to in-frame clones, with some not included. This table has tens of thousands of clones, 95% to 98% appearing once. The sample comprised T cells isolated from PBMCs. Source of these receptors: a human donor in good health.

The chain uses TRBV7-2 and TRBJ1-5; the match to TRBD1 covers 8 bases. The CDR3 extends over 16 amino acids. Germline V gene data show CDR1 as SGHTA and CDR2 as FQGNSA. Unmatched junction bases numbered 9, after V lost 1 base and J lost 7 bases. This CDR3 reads CASSLGWTGMRQPQHF. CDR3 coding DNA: TGTGCCAGCAGCTTAGGATGGACAGGGATGAGGCAGCCCCAGCATTTT. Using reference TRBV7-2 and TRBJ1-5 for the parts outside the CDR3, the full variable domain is GAGVSQSPSNKVTEKGKDVELRCDPISGHTALYWYRQSLGQGLEFLIYFQGNSAPDKSGLPSDRFSAERTGGSVSTLTIQRTQQEDSAVYLCASSLGWTGMRQPQHFGDGTRLSIL.

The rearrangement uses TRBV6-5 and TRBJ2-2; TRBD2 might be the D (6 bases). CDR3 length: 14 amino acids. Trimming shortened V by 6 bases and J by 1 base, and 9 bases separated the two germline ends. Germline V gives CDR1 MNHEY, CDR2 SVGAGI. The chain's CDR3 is CASSISGNTGELFF. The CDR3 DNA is TGTGCCAGCAGCATTAGCGGGAACACCGGGGAGCTGTTTTTT.

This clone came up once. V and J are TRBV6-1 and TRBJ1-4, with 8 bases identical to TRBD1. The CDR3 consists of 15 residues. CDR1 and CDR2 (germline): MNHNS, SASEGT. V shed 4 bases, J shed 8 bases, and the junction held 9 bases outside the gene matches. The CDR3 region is CASSGPYRGEEKLFF. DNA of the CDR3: TGTGCCAGCAGTGGACCCTACAGGGGGGAAGAAAAACTGTTTTTT.

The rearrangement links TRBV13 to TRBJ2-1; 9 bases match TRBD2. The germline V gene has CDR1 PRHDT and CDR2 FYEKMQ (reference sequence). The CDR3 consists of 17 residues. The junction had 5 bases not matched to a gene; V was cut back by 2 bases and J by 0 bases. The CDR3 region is CASSLTSGRFSYNEQFF. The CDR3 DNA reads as TGTGCCAGCAGCTTAACAAGCGGGAGGTTCTCCTACAATGAGCAGTTCTTC.

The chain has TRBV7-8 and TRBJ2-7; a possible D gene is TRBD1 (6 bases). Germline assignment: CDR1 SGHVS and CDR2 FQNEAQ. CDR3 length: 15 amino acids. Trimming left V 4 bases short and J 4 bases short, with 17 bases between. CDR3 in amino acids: CASSYARGKGYEQYF. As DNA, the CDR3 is TGTGCCAGCAGCTACGCCAGGGGAAAGGGGTACGAGCAGTACTTC.

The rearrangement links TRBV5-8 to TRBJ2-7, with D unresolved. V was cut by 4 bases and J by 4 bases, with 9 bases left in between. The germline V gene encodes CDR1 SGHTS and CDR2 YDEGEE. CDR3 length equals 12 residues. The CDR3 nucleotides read TGTGCCAGCAGCCCCGGCAGGTACGAGCAGTACTTC. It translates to CASSPGRYEQYF. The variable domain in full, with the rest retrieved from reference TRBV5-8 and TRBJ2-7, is EAGVTQSPTHLIKTRGQQATLRCSPISGHTSVYWYQQALGLGLQFLLWYDEGEERNRGNFPPRFSGRQFPNYSSELNVNALELEDSALYLCASSPGRYEQYFGPGTRLTVT.

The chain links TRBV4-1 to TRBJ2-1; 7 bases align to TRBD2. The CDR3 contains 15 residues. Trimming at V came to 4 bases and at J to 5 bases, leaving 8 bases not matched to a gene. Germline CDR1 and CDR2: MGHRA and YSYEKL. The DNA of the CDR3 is TGCGCCAGCAGCCGTCAGAGCGGGATGAACAATGAGCAGTTCTTC. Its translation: CASSRQSGMNNEQFF.

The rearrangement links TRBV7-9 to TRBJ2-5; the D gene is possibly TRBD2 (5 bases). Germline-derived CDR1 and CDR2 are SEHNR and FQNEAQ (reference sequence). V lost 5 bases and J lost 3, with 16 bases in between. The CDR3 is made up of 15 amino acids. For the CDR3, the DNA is TGTGCCAGCAGCCCCCGGGATTTGGGAAAAGAGACCCAGTACTTC. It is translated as CASSPRDLGKETQYF.

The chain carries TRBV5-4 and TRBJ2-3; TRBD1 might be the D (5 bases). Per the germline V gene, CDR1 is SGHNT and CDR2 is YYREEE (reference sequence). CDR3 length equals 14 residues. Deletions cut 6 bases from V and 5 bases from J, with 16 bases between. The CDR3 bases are TGTGCCAGCAACACCGTTACCCAGGGAGATACGCAGTATTTT. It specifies CASNTVTQGDTQYF.

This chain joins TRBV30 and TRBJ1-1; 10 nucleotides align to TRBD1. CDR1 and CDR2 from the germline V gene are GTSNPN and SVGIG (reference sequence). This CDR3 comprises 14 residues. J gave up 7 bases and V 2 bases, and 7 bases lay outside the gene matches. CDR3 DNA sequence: TGTGCCTGGAGTACCGGGACAGGGGTGTTTGAAGCTTTCTTT. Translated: CAWSTGTGVFEAFF.

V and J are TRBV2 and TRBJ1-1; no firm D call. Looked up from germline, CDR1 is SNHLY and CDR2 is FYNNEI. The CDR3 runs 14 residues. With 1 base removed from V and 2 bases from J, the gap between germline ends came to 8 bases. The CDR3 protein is CASSEGRGNTEAFF. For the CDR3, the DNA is TGTGCCAGCAGTGAAGGTCGGGGAAACACTGAAGCTTTCTTT.